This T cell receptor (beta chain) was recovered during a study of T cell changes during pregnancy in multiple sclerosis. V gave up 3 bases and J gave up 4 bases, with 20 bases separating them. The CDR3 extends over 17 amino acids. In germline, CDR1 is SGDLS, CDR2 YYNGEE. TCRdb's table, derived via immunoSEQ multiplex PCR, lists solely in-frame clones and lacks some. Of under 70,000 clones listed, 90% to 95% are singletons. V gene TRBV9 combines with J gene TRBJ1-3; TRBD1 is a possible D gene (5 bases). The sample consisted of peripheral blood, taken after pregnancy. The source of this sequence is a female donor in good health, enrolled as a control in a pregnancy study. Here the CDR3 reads CASSALGGGITGNTIYF. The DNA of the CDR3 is TGTGCCAGCAGCGCGCTCGGGGGGGGGATTACAGGAAACACCATATATTTT.